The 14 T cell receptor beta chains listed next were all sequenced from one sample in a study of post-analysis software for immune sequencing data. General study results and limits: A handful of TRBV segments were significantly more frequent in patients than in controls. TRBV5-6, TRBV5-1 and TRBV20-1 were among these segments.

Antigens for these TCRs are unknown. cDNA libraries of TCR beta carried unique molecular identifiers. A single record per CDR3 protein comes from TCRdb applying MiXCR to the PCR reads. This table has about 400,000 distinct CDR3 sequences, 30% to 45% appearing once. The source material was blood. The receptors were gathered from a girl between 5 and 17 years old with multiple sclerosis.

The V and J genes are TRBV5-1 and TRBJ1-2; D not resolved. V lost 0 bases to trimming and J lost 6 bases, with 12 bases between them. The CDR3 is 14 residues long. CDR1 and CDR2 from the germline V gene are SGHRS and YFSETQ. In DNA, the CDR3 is TGCGCCAGCAGCTTGGCAGAGGCCCGGGATGGCTACACCTTC. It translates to CASSLAEARDGYTF.

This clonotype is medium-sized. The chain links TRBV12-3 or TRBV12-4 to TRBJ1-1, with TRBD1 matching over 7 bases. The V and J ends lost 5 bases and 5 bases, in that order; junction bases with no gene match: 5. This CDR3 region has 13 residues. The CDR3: CASSRQGRTEAFF. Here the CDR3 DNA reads TGTGCCAGCAGTAGACAGGGTCGGACTGAAGCTTTCTTT.

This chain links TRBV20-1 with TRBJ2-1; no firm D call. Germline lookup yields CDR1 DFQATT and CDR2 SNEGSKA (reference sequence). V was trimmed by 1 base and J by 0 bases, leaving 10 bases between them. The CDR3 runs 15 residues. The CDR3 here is CSARVARSSYNEQFF. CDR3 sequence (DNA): TGCAGTGCTAGAGTCGCCCGTAGCTCCTACAATGAGCAGTTCTTC.

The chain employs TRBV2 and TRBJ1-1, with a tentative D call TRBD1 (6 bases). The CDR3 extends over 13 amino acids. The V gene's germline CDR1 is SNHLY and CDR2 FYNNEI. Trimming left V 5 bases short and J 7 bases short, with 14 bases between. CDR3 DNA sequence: TGTGCCAGCAGTTTTGGGCAGGGGATTGAAGCTTTCTTT. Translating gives CASSFGQGIEAFF.

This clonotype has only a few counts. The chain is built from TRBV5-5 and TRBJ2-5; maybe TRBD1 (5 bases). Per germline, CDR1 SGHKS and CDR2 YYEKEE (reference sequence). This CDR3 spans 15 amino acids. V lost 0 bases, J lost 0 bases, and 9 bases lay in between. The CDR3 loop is CASSLEARDQETQYF. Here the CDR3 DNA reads TGTGCCAGCAGCTTGGAGGCCAGGGACCAAGAGACCCAGTACTTC.

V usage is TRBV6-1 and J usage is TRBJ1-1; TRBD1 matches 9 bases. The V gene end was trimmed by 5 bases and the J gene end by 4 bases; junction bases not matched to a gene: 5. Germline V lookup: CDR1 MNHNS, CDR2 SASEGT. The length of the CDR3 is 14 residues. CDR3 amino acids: CASSTDRGGTEAFF. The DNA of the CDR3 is TGTGCCAGCAGTACTGACAGGGGGGGCACTGAAGCTTTCTTT.

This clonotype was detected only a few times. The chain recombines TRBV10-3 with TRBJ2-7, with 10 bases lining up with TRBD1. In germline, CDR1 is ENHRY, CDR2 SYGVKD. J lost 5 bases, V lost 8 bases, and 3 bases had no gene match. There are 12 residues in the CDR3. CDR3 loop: CAIGTGVDEQYF. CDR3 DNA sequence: TGTGCCATCGGGACAGGGGTCGACGAGCAGTACTTC.

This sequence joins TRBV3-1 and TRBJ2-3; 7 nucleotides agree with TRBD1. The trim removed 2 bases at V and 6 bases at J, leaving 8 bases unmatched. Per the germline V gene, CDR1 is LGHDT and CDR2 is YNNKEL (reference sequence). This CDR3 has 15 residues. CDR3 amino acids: CASSQPRDSLDTQYF. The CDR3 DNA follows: TGTGCCAGCAGCCAACCCCGGGACAGCCTTGATACGCAGTATTTT.

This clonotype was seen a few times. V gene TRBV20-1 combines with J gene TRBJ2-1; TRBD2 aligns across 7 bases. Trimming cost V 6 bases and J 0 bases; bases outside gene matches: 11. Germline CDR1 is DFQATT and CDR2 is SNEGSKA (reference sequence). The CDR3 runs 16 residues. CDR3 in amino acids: CSATLFRGGSYNEQFF. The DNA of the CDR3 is TGCAGTGCCACCCTTTTTCGCGGGGGCTCCTACAATGAGCAGTTCTTC.

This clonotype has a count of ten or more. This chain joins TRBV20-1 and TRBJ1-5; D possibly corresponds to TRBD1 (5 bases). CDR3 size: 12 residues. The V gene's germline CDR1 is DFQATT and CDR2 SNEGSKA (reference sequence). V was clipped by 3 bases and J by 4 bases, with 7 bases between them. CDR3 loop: CSASDSNQPQHF. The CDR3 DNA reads TGCAGTGCTAGTGACAGTAATCAGCCCCAGCATTTT.

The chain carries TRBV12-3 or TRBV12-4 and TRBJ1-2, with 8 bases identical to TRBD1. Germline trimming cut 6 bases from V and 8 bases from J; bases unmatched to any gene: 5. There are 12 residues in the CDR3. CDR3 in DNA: TGTGCCAGCAGCCGGACAGGGTACGGCTACACCTTC. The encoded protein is CASSRTGYGYTF.

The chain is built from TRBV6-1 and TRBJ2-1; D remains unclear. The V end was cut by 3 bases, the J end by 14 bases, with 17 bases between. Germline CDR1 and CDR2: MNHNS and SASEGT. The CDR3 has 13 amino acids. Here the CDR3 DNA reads TGTGCCAGCAGTGATATAGGTGTCTGGATAAAGTTCTTC. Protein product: CASSDIGVWIKFF.

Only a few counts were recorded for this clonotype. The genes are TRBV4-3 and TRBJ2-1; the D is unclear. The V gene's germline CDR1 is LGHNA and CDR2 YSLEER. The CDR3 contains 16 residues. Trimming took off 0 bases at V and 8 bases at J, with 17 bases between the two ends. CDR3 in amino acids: CASSQDLADRIDEQFF. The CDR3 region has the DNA TGCGCCAGCAGCCAAGATTTGGCTGATAGGATCGATGAGCAGTTCTTC.

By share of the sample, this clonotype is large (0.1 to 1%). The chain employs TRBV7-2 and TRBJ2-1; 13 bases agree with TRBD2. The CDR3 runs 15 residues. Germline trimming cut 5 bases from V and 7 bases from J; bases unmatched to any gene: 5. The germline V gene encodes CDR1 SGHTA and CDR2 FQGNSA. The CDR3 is CASSPGLAGVNEQFF. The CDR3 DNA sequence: TGTGCCAGCAGCCCCGGACTAGCGGGGGTTAATGAGCAGTTCTTC.